The 30 T cell receptor beta chains below were found in one sample sequenced in a study of blood T cell repertoires in COVID-19. Clones were read by immunoSEQ multiplex PCR, and TCRdb kept only the in-frame ones, dropping some. The sample lists 200,000 to 250,000 clones; about 90% were seen once. The sample taken for sequencing was PBMCs or T cells enriched from blood (not recorded which). These receptors were obtained from a woman between 50 and 59 years old in a cohort exposed to, infected with or recovered from COVID-19 (not recorded which).

This chain connects TRBV2 to TRBJ1-2; 7 bases agree with TRBD1. V gave up 8 bases and J gave up 0 bases; unmatched junction bases: 18. CDR3 length: 18 amino acids. From germline, CDR1 is SNHLY and CDR2 FYNNEI. The CDR3 here is CASGGRQGSGASNYGYTF. The CDR3 region has the DNA TGTGCCAGCGGCGGGCGACAGGGATCCGGAGCCTCTAACTATGGCTACACCTTC.

This clone came up once. The chain joins TRBV27 to TRBJ2-1; 11 bases match TRBD1. The V and J ends lost 5 bases and 2 bases, in that order; junction bases with no gene match: 5. Germline values: CDR1 MNHEY, CDR2 SMNVEV (reference sequence). This CDR3 spans 16 amino acids. This CDR3 reads CASSHGQGAPYNEQFF. The CDR3 coding sequence is TGTGCCAGCAGTCACGGACAGGGGGCCCCCTACAATGAGCAGTTCTTC.

This CDR3 is CASSLGGTGLDTQYF. As DNA, the CDR3 is TGCGCCAGCAGCTTGGGCGGGACAGGGTTAGATACGCAGTATTTT. The rearrangement links TRBV5-1 to TRBJ2-3; TRBD1 aligns across 9 bases. Germline values: CDR1 SGHRS, CDR2 YFSETQ. J was trimmed by 5 bases and V by 0 bases; bases with no gene match: 4. The CDR3 loop spans 15 amino acids.

The genes are TRBV9 and TRBJ1-2, with 8 bases fitting TRBD1. The CDR3 has 14 amino acids. The J segment lost 7 bases and the V segment lost 0 bases, leaving 5 bases of the junction unmatched. Germline loops: CDR1 SGDLS, CDR2 YYNGEE. This chain's CDR3 is CASSVADRAGGYTF. The CDR3 DNA sequence: TGTGCCAGCAGCGTAGCGGACAGGGCCGGTGGCTACACCTTC.

There are a few counts of this clone. This sample also contains other DNA sequences that code for the same CDR3. The J gene is TRBJ2-7, the V gene TRBV3-1 (or the pseudogene TRBV3-2); D may be TRBD2 (5 bases). The ends were cut back, 4 bases at V and 3 bases at J, with 7 bases in the middle. The CDR3 runs to 12 residues. CDR1 is LGHDT, CDR2 YNNKEL, per germline (reference sequence). For the CDR3, the DNA is TGTGCCAGCAGCCTACGGGGCTACGAGCAGTACTTC. Its protein product is CASSLRGYEQYF.

This clone came up a few times. Other nucleotide sequences from this sample produce the same CDR3. The chain uses TRBV11-2 and TRBJ1-2; 7 positions match TRBD1. Trimming cost V 3 bases and J 5 bases; bases outside gene matches: 3. In germline, CDR1 is SGHAT, CDR2 FQNNGV. The CDR3 contains 13 residues. For the CDR3, the DNA is TGTGCCAGCAGCTTTGCAGGGGGTTATGGCTACACCTTC. This sequence encodes CASSFAGGYGYTF. The whole variable domain, remainder taken from reference TRBV11-2 and TRBJ1-2, is EAGVAQSPRYKIIEKRQSVAFWCNPISGHATLYWYQQILGQGPKLLIQFQNNGVVDDSQLPKDRFSAERLKGVDSTLKIQPAKLEDSAVYLCASSFAGGYGYTFGSGTRLTVV.

V and J are TRBV7-3 and TRBJ1-1; D gene unclear. Germline lookup yields CDR1 SGHTA and CDR2 FQGTGA. CDR3 length equals 13 residues. The V end lost 1 base, the J end lost 5 bases, and 8 bases lay between the germline ends. CDR3 protein: CASSLRRETEAFF. The CDR3 DNA follows: TGTGCCAGCAGCTTAAGGCGGGAGACTGAAGCTTTCTTT.

CDR3 coding DNA: TGCGCCAGCAGCTTGCAGGCTAGCGGCCCCTACGAGCAGTACTTC. This encodes CASSLQASGPYEQYF. The chain links TRBV5-1 to TRBJ2-7, with 7 bases that match TRBD2. Losses at the gene ends were 1 base for V and 2 bases for J; bases not matched to a gene: 6. This CDR3 comprises 15 residues. The germline V gene encodes CDR1 SGHRS and CDR2 YFSETQ.

This clone was detected only once. V and J are TRBV5-1 and TRBJ2-1; 10 nucleotides match TRBD2. Per the germline V gene, CDR1 is SGHRS and CDR2 is YFSETQ. CDR3 length equals 17 residues. J gave up 3 bases and V 2 bases, and 8 bases lay outside the gene matches. The CDR3 DNA reads as TGCGCCAGCAGCTTCAACCAACTAGCGGGGAGCTACAATGAGCAGTTCTTC. Amino acids: CASSFNQLAGSYNEQFF. Filled out from reference TRBV5-1 and TRBJ2-1, the complete variable domain reads KAGVTQTPRYLIKTRGQQVTLSCSPISGHRSVSWYQQTPGQGLQFLFEYFSETQRNKGNFPGRFSGRQFSNSRSEMNVSTLELGDSALYLCASSFNQLAGSYNEQFFGPGTRLTVL.

The gene calls are TRBV7-3 and TRBJ2-7, with D possibly TRBD1 on 5 matching bases. The CDR3 sequence is 14 residues long. Germline V gene data show CDR1 as SGHTA and CDR2 as FQGTGA. V dropped 5 bases and J dropped 5 bases, with 16 bases sitting between them. The CDR3 spells CASSRNPGSNEQYF. CDR3 coding DNA: TGTGCCAGCAGCCGTAACCCAGGGTCCAACGAGCAGTACTTC.

The chain recombines TRBV3-1 (or the pseudogene TRBV3-2) with TRBJ1-2, with TRBD1 matching over 8 bases. V was clipped by 0 bases and J by 2 bases; unmatched bases: 14. Germline CDR1 is LGHDT and CDR2 is YNNKEL (reference sequence). The CDR3 runs to 19 residues. The CDR3 reads CASSQERFDRGIRNYGYTF. DNA for the CDR3: TGTGCCAGCAGCCAAGAACGGTTCGACAGGGGTATCCGCAACTATGGCTACACCTTC.

This rearrangement joins TRBV6-5 to TRBJ1-2; tentatively, D is TRBD1 (6 bases). This CDR3 is built from 15 residues. Germline CDR1 is MNHEY and CDR2 is SVGAGI. Trimming removed 2 bases at V and 1 base at J, with 11 bases between. The CDR3 region has the DNA TGTGCCAGCAGTTACGACGGACAGAATAACTATGGCTACACCTTC. Its translation: CASSYDGQNNYGYTF.

This clone came up once. This rearrangement joins TRBV5-4 to TRBJ1-6, with 11 bases matching TRBD1. Germline lookup yields CDR1 SGHNT and CDR2 YYREEE (reference sequence). J gave up 7 bases and V 4 bases, and 4 bases lay outside the gene matches. CDR3 length equals 15 residues. CDR3 DNA: TGTGCCAGCAGCAACTGGACAGGGGGCAATTCACCCCTCCACTTT. As protein: CASSNWTGGNSPLHF.

As DNA, the CDR3 is TGTGCCATCAGTGGACAGGGGGCGGATTCACCCCTCCACTTT. This gives the protein CAISGQGADSPLHF. The V call is TRBV10-3, the J call TRBJ1-6; 10 nucleotides align to TRBD1. The length of the CDR3 is 14 residues. Germline CDR1 is ENHRY and CDR2 is SYGVKD. The V and J ends lost 4 bases and 8 bases, in that order; junction bases with no gene match: 2.

The V call is TRBV11-2, the J call TRBJ1-6, with 11 bases fitting TRBD1. Germline V gives CDR1 SGHAT, CDR2 FQNNGV. This CDR3 is built from 18 residues. V gave up 2 bases and J gave up 9 bases; unmatched junction bases: 12. CDR3 protein: CASSLSFGTGGTGSPLHF. DNA of the CDR3: TGTGCCAGCAGCTTAAGCTTCGGGACAGGGGGTACAGGTTCACCCCTCCACTTT.

The chain employs TRBV6-5 and TRBJ1-2, with 7 bases lining up with TRBD1. The CDR3 spans 15 residues. Looked up from germline, CDR1 is MNHEY and CDR2 is SVGAGI. The trim removed 6 bases at V and 4 bases at J, leaving 11 bases unmatched. Written as DNA, the CDR3 is TGTGCCAGCAGGAGAGACAGGGACGGGCGCTATGGCTACACCTTC. Protein: CASRRDRDGRYGYTF.

The V gene is TRBV18, the J gene TRBJ2-7; 8 bases fit TRBD1. Losses at the gene ends were 4 bases for V and 6 bases for J; bases not matched to a gene: 5. In germline, CDR1 is KGHSH, CDR2 LQKENI. This CDR3 is 13 amino acids long. The CDR3 loop reads CASSQTGVTEQYF. The CDR3 coding sequence is TGTGCCAGCTCACAGACAGGGGTCACCGAGCAGTACTTC.

The genes are TRBV11-2 and TRBJ2-5, with 12 bases aligning to TRBD2. Germline CDR1 and CDR2: SGHAT and FQNNGV. V was pared by 2 bases and J by 2 bases, with 6 bases of the junction left unmatched. The CDR3 has 17 residues. The CDR3 nucleotides are TGTGCCAGCAGCTTAATCTCCCTAGCGGGGGGGCAAGAGACCCAGTACTTC. It codes for CASSLISLAGGQETQYF. The full variable domain, its missing parts supplied by reference TRBV11-2 and TRBJ2-5, is EAGVAQSPRYKIIEKRQSVAFWCNPISGHATLYWYQQILGQGPKLLIQFQNNGVVDDSQLPKDRFSAERLKGVDSTLKIQPAKLEDSAVYLCASSLISLAGGQETQYFGPGTRLLVL.

The chain joins TRBV6-1 to TRBJ2-3; TRBD2 aligns across 8 bases. The CDR3 has 17 residues. Unmatched junction bases numbered 7, after V lost 0 bases and J lost 2 bases. Germline-derived CDR1 and CDR2 are MNHNS and SASEGT. CDR3 residues: CASSEAHLRGATDTQYF. CDR3 coding DNA: TGTGCCAGCAGTGAAGCGCACCTGCGGGGGGCCACAGATACGCAGTATTTT.

The genes are TRBV5-6 and TRBJ2-2; D possibly corresponds to TRBD1 (5 bases). Trimming stripped 3 bases from V and 3 bases from J, with 18 bases between. The germline V gene has CDR1 SGHDT and CDR2 YYEEEE. The CDR3 has 17 residues. This CDR3 is CASSSEIKTRDTGELFF. CDR3 DNA sequence: TGTGCCAGCAGCTCGGAAATCAAGACCAGGGACACCGGGGAGCTGTTTTTT.

The V call is TRBV5-1, the J call TRBJ1-1; no reliable D call. Germline V gives CDR1 SGHRS, CDR2 YFSETQ. The CDR3 covers 15 residues. Trimming removed 0 bases at V and 0 bases at J, with 9 bases between. CDR3 residues: CASSLAHTLNTEAFF. The CDR3 nucleotides are TGCGCCAGCAGCTTGGCCCATACACTGAACACTGAAGCTTTCTTT.

The chain recombines TRBV28 with TRBJ2-4; 11 bases align to TRBD1. With 6 bases clipped from V and 8 bases from J, the junction kept 6 bases outside the gene matches. CDR3 size: 14 residues. Germline CDR1 reads MDHEN; CDR2 reads SYDVKM. This chain's CDR3 is CASSTDRGLYIQYF. The DNA of the CDR3 is TGTGCCAGCAGCACGGACAGGGGGCTTTACATTCAGTACTTC.

The chain uses TRBV2 and TRBJ2-7; D possibly corresponds to TRBD1 (6 bases). The CDR3 sequence is 13 residues long. The ends were cut back, 8 bases at V and 2 bases at J, with 13 bases in the middle. Germline V gene data show CDR1 as SNHLY and CDR2 as FYNNEI. This CDR3 is CASWAQGAYEQYF. The DNA for the CDR3 is TGTGCCAGCTGGGCACAGGGAGCCTACGAGCAGTACTTC.

V usage is TRBV4-1 and J usage is TRBJ1-6, with 9 bases matching TRBD1. Losses at the gene ends were 0 bases for V and 7 bases for J; bases not matched to a gene: 7. CDR1 and CDR2 (germline): MGHRA, YSYEKL. CDR3 length: 17 residues. The CDR3 DNA reads as TGCGCCAGCAGCCAAGAGATCGGGACAGGGAGAAATTCACCCCTCCACTTT. It translates to CASSQEIGTGRNSPLHF.

This chain uses TRBV24-1 with TRBJ2-5, with TRBD2 matching over 9 bases. Unmatched junction bases numbered 15, after V lost 6 bases and J lost 2 bases. Germline-derived CDR1 and CDR2 are KGHDR and SFDVKD. The CDR3 covers 18 residues. CDR3 nucleotides: TGTGCCACCAGTCATCTAGCCCCAGCGGGGGGATTACAAGAGACCCAGTACTTC. This gives the protein CATSHLAPAGGLQETQYF.

This CDR3 reads CASSQDDYSYEQYF. In nucleotides, the CDR3 is TGCGCCAGCAGCCAAGACGACTACTCCTACGAGCAGTACTTC. The rearrangement uses TRBV4-1 and TRBJ2-7; D perhaps matches TRBD2 (5 bases). Germline CDR1 reads MGHRA; CDR2 reads YSYEKL. This CDR3 has 14 amino acids. V was clipped by 0 bases and J by 0 bases, with 6 bases between them.

The chain links TRBV2 to TRBJ2-1; TRBD2 aligns across 12 bases. The CDR3 runs 15 residues. The trim removed 6 bases at V and 6 bases at J, leaving 6 bases unmatched. CDR1 is SNHLY and CDR2 is FYNNEI in the germline V gene. CDR3 nucleotide sequence: TGTGCCAGCAGCGGGCTAGCGGGGGGGCCCAATGAGCAGTTCTTC. As protein: CASSGLAGGPNEQFF.

The CDR3 nucleotides read TGTGCCAGCAGTTATAATTTAGAGGGACACGGCCTAATCGCGAACACCGGGGAGCTGTTTTTT. This encodes CASSYNLEGHGLIANTGELFF. This sequence joins TRBV6-2 or TRBV6-3 and TRBJ2-2, with a tentative D call TRBD1 (6 bases). The CDR3 spans 21 residues. Trimming took off 3 bases at V and 0 bases at J, with 26 bases between the two ends. The V gene's germline CDR1 is MNHEY and CDR2 SVGEGT.

This clone has only a few counts. The chain employs TRBV9 and TRBJ2-7, with D unclear. CDR3 length: 15 residues. Deletions cut 4 bases from V and 7 bases from J, with 21 bases between. CDR1 SGDLS and CDR2 YYNGEE come from the germline V gene. The CDR3 nucleotides are TGTGCCAGCAGCTCCCGGTCAGGAAGCCTTAGAGAGCAGTACTTC. It yields the protein CASSSRSGSLREQYF.

The chain combines TRBV15 with TRBJ2-7, with 9 nucleotides matching TRBD1. J was trimmed by 6 bases and V by 3 bases; bases with no gene match: 12. Germline V CDR1 and CDR2: LNHNV, YYDKDF (reference sequence). The CDR3 spans 16 residues. Here the CDR3 reads CATSSLLGQGMGEQYF. As DNA, the CDR3 is TGTGCCACCAGCAGTCTGCTCGGACAGGGGATGGGCGAGCAGTACTTC.